These T cell receptor beta chains were read from a single sample in a study of T cell repertoires in cytomegalovirus infection. TCRdb re-analysed the reads in MiXCR, keeping a single row per CDR3 protein. The table shows approximately 490,000 distinct CDR3 sequences, with approximately 10% occurring only once. Sample: PBMCs. Receptors were obtained from a human donor in good health (CMV status not recorded). Some clones in this sample may be carry-over from other donors' samples. Both conserved end residues are part of each CDR3. The order of the fields is D gene, J gene, clone size, V gene, CDR3 protein, CDR3 DNA. The D gene is left open where the match is weak. Some rows mark clone size as missing; the rest say once, few, many or name a class of expanded clone.

TRBD1 TRBJ1-6 many TRBV11-2 CASSTNRGHNSPLHF TGTGCCAGCAGCACCAACAGGGGACATAATTCACCCCTCCACTTT
- TRBJ2-7 - TRBV5-1 CASSLGGTGGEQYF TGCGCCAGCAGCTTGGGCGGGACCGGGGGCGAGCAGTACTTC
- TRBJ1-1 - TRBV4-1 CASSQEAVRTNTEAFF TGCGCCAGCAGCCAAGAGGCTGTCCGGACGAACACTGAAGCTTTCTTT
- TRBJ2-5 many TRBV7-2 CASSFYDARETQYF TGTGCCAGCAGCTTCTACGACGCGCGGGAGACCCAGTACTTC
- TRBJ1-1 many TRBV7-2 CASTFVGFTEAFF TGTGCCAGCACCTTTGTGGGCTTCACTGAAGCTTTCTTT
- TRBJ2-5 few TRBV29-1 CSVIGVQETQYF TGCAGCGTGATCGGGGTCCAAGAGACCCAGTACTTC
- TRBJ2-1 - TRBV12-3/TRBV12-4 CASSSGSVGDNEQFF TGTGCCAGCAGTTCGGGCTCAGTGGGCGACAATGAGCAGTTCTTC
- TRBJ2-3 few TRBV29-1 CSVDSEGLTGTVEGDTQYF TGCAGCGTTGATTCCGAGGGTTTGACAGGAACGGTGGAGGGAGATACGCAGTATTTT
- TRBJ2-2 many TRBV12-3/TRBV12-4 CASSFGAGENTGELFF TGTGCCAGCAGTTTCGGGGCAGGGGAAAACACCGGGGAGCTGTTTTTT
- TRBJ2-3 many TRBV7-9 CASSPKGGGLADTQYF TGTGCCAGCAGCCCCAAAGGGGGGGGCTTGGCAGATACGCAGTATTTT
TRBD2 TRBJ2-7 few TRBV5-6 CASSPGGRQGSYEQYF TGTGCCAGCAGCCCGGGGGGGAGGCAGGGCTCCTACGAGCAGTACTTC
- TRBJ1-6 many TRBV5-6 CASSGRANSPLHF TGTGCCAGCAGTGGGCGCGCGAATTCACCCCTCCACTTT
TRBD2 TRBJ2-7 many TRBV4-2 CASSPQRESHEQYF TGTGCCAGCAGCCCCCAGCGGGAGAGTCACGAGCAGTACTTC
TRBD2 TRBJ2-3 few TRBV3-1 CASSPLRLAGGPNTQYF TGTGCCAGTAGCCCCCTCAGACTAGCGGGAGGGCCAAATACGCAGTATTTT
TRBD1 TRBJ1-1 many TRBV9 CASGRGQGTKTEAFF TGTGCCAGCGGGCGGGGACAGGGGACGAAGACTGAAGCTTTCTTT
- TRBJ1-5 many TRBV19 CASSGTTGRFQPQHF TGTGCCAGTAGTGGAACGACAGGTCGGTTCCAGCCCCAGCATTTT
- TRBJ2-2 many TRBV20-1 CSARDGRSGELFF TGCAGTGCTAGAGATGGGAGATCCGGGGAGCTGTTTTTT
- TRBJ2-3 many TRBV27 CASSFAGRVKDTQYF TGTGCCAGCAGTTTTGCGGGCAGGGTGAAGGATACGCAGTATTTT
TRBD1 TRBJ2-2 many TRBV7-9 CASSSRQGHTGELFF TGTGCCAGCAGCTCTCGACAGGGGCACACCGGGGAGCTGTTTTTT
- TRBJ1-2 - TRBV6-6 CASSYVAPGRGYGYTF TGTGCCAGCAGTTACGTCGCGCCTGGCAGAGGCTATGGCTACACCTTC
- TRBJ2-7 - TRBV6-5 CASSYLYAGPGDFAYEQYF TGTGCCAGCAGTTACTTGTATGCCGGACCCGGGGACTTCGCCTACGAGCAGTACTTC
- TRBJ1-4 many TRBV19 CASSIGRRDNEKLFF TGTGCCAGTAGTATCGGTCGCAGGGATAATGAAAAACTGTTTTTT
TRBD1 TRBJ1-2 many TRBV11-2 CASSLSDRGPYGYTF TGTGCCAGCAGCTTATCGGACAGGGGGCCCTATGGCTACACCTTC
- TRBJ2-7 many TRBV7-2 CASSLGGSPYEQYF TGTGCCAGCAGCTTAGGGGGATCCCCCTACGAGCAGTACTTC
- TRBJ2-2 few TRBV7-9 CASSLFVGLVAGPTGELFF TGTGCCAGCAGCTTATTCGTCGGTCTAGTGGCAGGGCCTACCGGGGAGCTGTTTTTT
- TRBJ2-3 many TRBV5-5 CASRPAGPSLDTQYF TGTGCCAGCAGACCCGCGGGACCCTCCTTGGATACGCAGTATTTT
TRBD2 TRBJ2-3 few TRBV6-5 CASSYSGGRGADTQYF TGTGCCAGCAGTTACTCGGGCGGGAGAGGTGCAGATACGCAGTATTTT
- TRBJ2-2 many TRBV6-1 CASRKRTGELFF TGTGCCAGCAGGAAGAGGACCGGGGAGCTGTTTTTT